This T cell receptor beta chain is drawn from a study of post-analysis software for immune sequencing data (dated by TCRdb to the mid-2010s). Describing the broader study: Disease courses on record covered relapsing-remitting, secondary progressive and progressive-relapsing multiple sclerosis, though some patients had no subtype annotation. A subset of samples was prepared in parallel using single-end sample barcoding, then pooled and co-amplified after Illumina adapter ligation. The multiple sclerosis patient repertoires were compared with 10 or so previously published healthy control repertoires from donors aged about 6 to 25 years.

From cysteine to phenylalanine, the CDR3 is 11 amino acids long. CDR3 DNA only is kept here, 33 bases in frame from base 1. V is pared back by 6 bases and J by 6 bases, with 11 bases lying between the germline termini. CDR1 and CDR2 (SQVTM, ANQGSEA) derive from the germline V gene. TCR beta repertoires were profiled from peripheral blood of under 15 young patients with multiple sclerosis to demonstrate the VDJtools post-analysis software. The patients with multiple sclerosis were children and adolescents between roughly 6 and 17 years of age. What the study reported, not specific to this receptor: The multiple sclerosis patient group was slightly younger than the control group. Compared with controls, multiple sclerosis patients had significantly lower normalized Chao1 diversity, a finding suggesting substantial peripheral T-cell clonal expansion. Significantly higher frequencies in patients than in controls were found for about 5 TRBV segments, including TRBV5-6, TRBV5-1 and TRBV20-1. Strong co-clustering of samples prepared in the same batch was shown by direct clustering with F measure, prompting a batch-effect correction.

Library construction relied on PCR. The data were produced on an Illumina HiSeq 2500. To reduce PCR and sequencing biases, unique molecular identifiers were built into the TCR beta cDNA libraries. About 500,000 cDNA molecules were obtained for every 1 to 10 million input T cells, so each molecule roughly corresponded to one T cell. The patient libraries were prepared and sequenced using the same protocol as the earlier healthy control dataset. Samples belonging to the same batch were prepared together, multiplexed and sequenced on a shared HiSeq lane. As for the original processing: Raw barcoded reads were processed with MIGEC, discarding single-read molecular identifier groups before consensus assembly and CDR3 extraction. VDJtools was used for post-analysis of the clonotype tables, with diversity normalized by down-sampling every dataset to the smallest sample size. In repertoire overlap clustering, CDR3 amino acid sequences, but not nucleotide sequences, were matched to correct batch-related cross-sample contamination. TCRdb's own reprocessing of the public reads used fastp at Q25 and MiXCR and kept productive beta chains. All rows with the same CDR3 protein become a single entry with the most common DNA and genes. The authors' filters were not applied to this entry. The sample yields approximately 690,000 distinct CDR3 sequences; around 60% were counted once. The ten largest clones capture approximately 10% of the sample.

Regarding this clonotype: Its antigen target is currently unknown. No qualities accompany the bases; no much larger clone lies one base away.

The sample taken for sequencing was blood. The source of this sequence is a girl aged 2 to 10 with multiple sclerosis. The chain uses TRBV29-1 and TRBJ1-2, and perhaps TRBD1 as D gene, on 6 matching bases. DNA sequence: TGCAGCGTGCCGGAGGGGGATGGCTACACCTTC. Translated, it reads CSVPEGDGYTF.